The 20 T cell receptor beta chains in this list originate from one sample, sequenced in a study of STAT5B mutations in CD4+ large granular lymphocyte leukemia. Method: immunoSEQ multiplex PCR; TCRdb's copy keeps in-frame clones and lacks some. The sample lists 30,000 to 35,000 clones, 69% occurring once. The sample taken for sequencing was CD4+ T cells from blood buffy coats. The receptors stem from a human donor in good health.

V usage is TRBV15 and J usage is TRBJ1-5; D ambiguous. Germline CDR1 and CDR2: LNHNV and YYDKDF (reference sequence). V was trimmed by 3 bases and J by 0 bases, leaving 15 bases between them. CDR3 size: 17 residues. The CDR3 loop reads CATSRDNPLISNQPQHF. The CDR3 coding sequence is TGTGCCACCAGCAGGGATAACCCTCTAATTAGCAATCAGCCCCAGCATTTT.

This clone appeared a few times. It is unclear where the CDR3 begins or ends on the DNA, so no DNA is shown, and the CDR3 is as TCRdb lists it. This chain links TRBV9 with TRBJ2-1; the D call in the table, TRBD2, was not verified against the DNA. Both ends counted, the CDR3 spans 16 residues. Germline V CDR1 and CDR2: SGDLS, YYNGEE. Here the CDR3 reads CASSVGAGNRVSGLFF.

The chain links TRBV15 to TRBJ1-4; no reliable D call. The germline V gene has CDR1 LNHNV and CDR2 YYDKDF (reference sequence). V was pared by 3 bases and J by 2 bases, with 10 bases between. CDR3 length: 15 amino acids. The CDR3 sequence: CATSSRRSTNEKLFF. DNA for the CDR3: TGTGCCACCAGCAGCAGGAGGTCCACTAATGAAAAACTGTTTTTT.

V usage is TRBV5-1 and J usage is TRBJ1-2, with D possibly matching TRBD1 (6 bases). Germline loops: CDR1 SGHRS, CDR2 YFSETQ. Trimming stripped 5 bases from V and 1 base from J, with 18 bases between. This CDR3 has 16 amino acids. The CDR3, as DNA: TGCGCCAGCAGGTTCTCACAGGGCCTGAATAACTATGGCTACACCTTC. Its translation is CASRFSQGLNNYGYTF.

J is TRBJ1-4 and V is TRBV7-2; 10 bases match TRBD1. Germline CDR1 SGHTA, CDR2 FQGNSA. The CDR3 extends over 15 amino acids. Trimming cost V 5 bases and J 8 bases; bases outside gene matches: 8. CDR3 sequence: CASSEYGTGDEKLFF. In DNA, the CDR3 is TGTGCCAGCAGCGAGTACGGGACAGGGGACGAAAAACTGTTTTTT.

This clone has only a few counts. The rearrangement links TRBV6-1 to TRBJ1-4; 11 nucleotides align to TRBD1. The CDR3 covers 13 residues. Trimming removed 7 bases from V and 11 bases from J; junction bases left unmatched: 6. The germline V gene encodes CDR1 MNHNS and CDR2 SASEGT. The CDR3 loop reads CASTWDRGEKLFF. The CDR3 DNA sequence: TGTGCCAGCACATGGGACAGGGGGGAGAAACTGTTTTTT.

J is TRBJ1-2 and V is TRBV4-1, with 9 bases aligning to TRBD1. Germline V gives CDR1 MGHRA, CDR2 YSYEKL. This CDR3 has 15 residues. V shed 2 bases and J 6 bases; nucleotides not matched to a gene: 7. Here the CDR3 reads CASSQRTGDEDGYTF. Written as DNA, the CDR3 is TGCGCCAGCAGCCAACGGACAGGGGATGAGGATGGCTACACCTTC.

The J gene is TRBJ1-6, the V gene TRBV25-1; D not certain. Germline loops: CDR1 MGHDK, CDR2 SYGVNS. V lost 8 bases and J lost 6, with 8 bases in between. CDR3 size: 12 residues. This CDR3 reads CASGGFNSPLHF. Written as DNA, the CDR3 is TGTGCCAGCGGAGGGTTTAATTCACCCCTCCACTTT.

This clone was observed once. The chain has TRBV2 and TRBJ2-1, with 15 bases that match TRBD2. This CDR3 spans 13 amino acids. Germline loops: CDR1 SNHLY, CDR2 FYNNEI. J lost 10 bases, V lost 6 bases, and 1 base had no gene match. The CDR3 here is CASSGTSGGEQFF. In nucleotides, the CDR3 is TGTGCCAGCAGCGGGACTAGCGGGGGGGAGCAGTTCTTC.

This clone is a singleton in its sample. The rearrangement joins TRBV4-1 to TRBJ2-3; D is ambiguous. The ends were cut back, 4 bases at V and 2 bases at J, with 25 bases in the middle. CDR1 and CDR2 from the germline V gene are MGHRA and YSYEKL. The CDR3 is 19 residues long. This chain's CDR3 is CASSLNLVSQLTFTDTQYF. The CDR3 nucleotides read TGCGCCAGCAGCCTAAATCTAGTGTCTCAGCTAACCTTCACAGATACGCAGTATTTT.

The table lists this clone with a few counts. The V and J genes are TRBV28 and TRBJ1-6; D unresolved. Between the trimmed V and J ends, which lost 5 bases and 10 bases, there was a span of 6 bases. CDR3 length: 11 residues. CDR1 is MDHEN and CDR2 is SYDVKM in the germline V gene. CDR3 in amino acids: CASSGVSPLHF. CDR3 bases: TGTGCCAGCAGTGGGGTGTCACCCCTCCACTTT.

V usage is TRBV6-1 and J usage is TRBJ2-1; D possibly corresponds to TRBD1 (7 bases). This CDR3 has 15 residues. The V gene's germline CDR1 is MNHNS and CDR2 SASEGT. Trimming removed 2 bases at V and 4 bases at J, with 12 bases between. Here the CDR3 DNA reads TGTGCCAGCAGTGAACAGGGGGGTATTTACAATGAGCAGTTCTTC. It is translated as CASSEQGGIYNEQFF.

In this sample, this clone turned up once. V and J are TRBV7-8 and TRBJ1-4; no clear D gene. The germline V gene has CDR1 SGHVS and CDR2 FQNEAQ. The CDR3 runs 12 residues. With 2 bases removed from V and 12 bases from J, the gap between germline ends came to 10 bases. CDR3 region: CASSLRPFELFF. The CDR3 bases are TGTGCCAGCAGCTTAAGACCGTTCGAACTGTTTTTT.

V gene TRBV5-6 combines with J gene TRBJ2-3, with TRBD2 identical over 8 bases. Germline CDR1 reads SGHDT; CDR2 reads YYEEEE. Trimming removed 2 bases from V and 0 bases from J; junction bases left unmatched: 2. CDR3 length: 15 residues. The CDR3 reads CASSFLAGSTDTQYF. The CDR3 nucleotides read TGTGCCAGCAGCTTTTTAGCGGGGAGCACAGATACGCAGTATTTT.

This sequence joins TRBV19 and TRBJ2-1; D remains ambiguous. The length of the CDR3 is 14 residues. Germline V CDR1 and CDR2: LNHDA, SQIVND (reference sequence). Trimming took off 7 bases at V and 2 bases at J, with 12 bases between the two ends. CDR3 loop: CASISAGAYNEQFF. CDR3 DNA: TGTGCCAGTATATCCGCTGGGGCCTACAATGAGCAGTTCTTC.

The chain employs TRBV18 and TRBJ2-1, with 11 bases fitting TRBD2. The ends lost 3 bases at V and 7 bases at J; junction bases unmatched: 5. The CDR3 is 15 residues long. The germline CDR1 and CDR2 sequences are KGHSH and LQKENI. The DNA of the CDR3 is TGTGCCAGCTCACCTCTAGCGGGGGGCACTAATGAGCAGTTCTTC. It translates to CASSPLAGGTNEQFF.

The chain is built from TRBV28 and TRBJ1-3; a weak D match, TRBD1 (5 bases). The CDR3 is 14 amino acids. CDR1 and CDR2 (germline): MDHEN, SYDVKM. Trimming removed 10 bases at V and 2 bases at J, with 15 bases between. CDR3 nucleotides: TGTGCCACCGGGGACCCCAGTCCTGGAAACACCATATATTTT. Its translation: CATGDPSPGNTIYF.

The chain has TRBV4-3 and TRBJ2-7; D is possibly TRBD2 (6 bases). This CDR3 has 14 amino acids. The V end lost 0 bases, the J end lost 6 bases, and 12 bases lay between the germline ends. Germline-derived CDR1 and CDR2 are LGHNA and YSLEER. CDR3 in amino acids: CASSQENLGGEQYF. As DNA, the CDR3 is TGCGCCAGCAGCCAAGAGAATTTGGGAGGCGAGCAGTACTTC.

V is TRBV2 and J is TRBJ2-3, with D unclear. Per germline, CDR1 SNHLY and CDR2 FYNNEI. The CDR3 is 11 residues long. V gave up 2 bases and J gave up 8 bases, with 5 bases separating them. CDR3 DNA: TGTGCCAGCAGTGAACTTGGTACGCAGTATTTT. The encoded protein is CASSELGTQYF.

The gene calls are TRBV9 and TRBJ1-1; D might be TRBD1 (5 bases). CDR1 and CDR2 (germline): SGDLS, YYNGEE. V dropped 3 bases and J dropped 0 bases, with 12 bases sitting between them. The CDR3 runs 15 residues. CDR3 residues: CASSEGTGVNTEAFF. For the CDR3, the DNA is TGTGCCAGCAGCGAAGGAACAGGCGTGAACACTGAAGCTTTCTTT. The whole variable domain, filled in from reference TRBV9 and TRBJ1-1, reads DSGVTQTPKHLITATGQRVTLRCSPRSGDLSVYWYQQSLDQGLQFLIQYYNGEERAKGNILERFSAQQFPDLHSELNLSSLELGDSALYFCASSEGTGVNTEAFFGQGTRLTVV.